This TCR beta chain was obtained from a study of T-cell memory formation after mild COVID-19. Study results and caveats: Contracting clones from day 15 to 85 had balanced CD4/CD8; later expanders favoured CD4+.

Remarks on this clonotype: Its target is unknown.

Trimming removed 1 base from V and 3 bases from J, with 4 bases in between. This CDR3 comprises 12 residues. The germline V gene has CDR1 SEHNR and CDR2 FQNEAQ (reference sequence). Constant-segment primers served in 5'RACE that generated TCR alpha and TCR beta cDNA libraries bearing sample barcodes and UMIs. One entry per CDR3 protein, called by TCRdb with MiXCR from the 5' RACE reads. Of tens of thousands of distinct CDR3 sequences listed, around 13% were seen once; the top ten hold 25% to 35%. Sequencing was performed on PBMCs or a T cell subset sorted from them (not recorded which). The clonotype comes from an adult woman who had mild COVID-19 (a few samples of this study predate the infection). Cell type and time point are not known. The chain recombines TRBV7-9 with TRBJ2-7, with D unresolved. CDR3 sequence (DNA): TGTGCCAGCAGCTTAGACTACTACGAGCAGTACTTC. Protein sequence: CASSLDYYEQYF.